The present T cell receptor (beta chain) was sequenced within a study of siplizumab effects on memory and regulatory T cells. Study-level results: Just a small share of alloreactive clones was traced back to unstimulated subsets. Roughly 80-95% of dividing CD4+ or CD8+ clones were without an attributable naive or memory phenotype. The apparent diversity of naive T cells exceeded that of memory cells, and naive T cells seemed to make a major contribution to the alloresponse.

Turning to this clone: Its antigen is unknown.

Measured with immunoSEQ multiplex PCR; TCRdb has only the in-frame clones, and not every one. The sample consists of about 100,000 clones, 94% of them appearing once. CDR3 size: 14 residues. Looked up from germline, CDR1 is MNHNS and CDR2 is SASEGT. Trimming left V 3 bases short and J 0 bases short, with 9 bases between. The source material was non-Treg CD4+ T cells sorted from blood. The J gene is TRBJ2-7, the V gene TRBV6-1; possible D gene TRBD2, 5 bases. The TCR comes from a human donor in good health. The DNA of the CDR3 is TGTGCCAGCAGTGAGGAGCGGAGCTCCTACGAGCAGTACTTC. The encoded protein is CASSEERSSYEQYF.